The 11 T cell receptor beta chains presented below share a single source sample, sequenced in a study of blood T cell repertoires in COVID-19. The table came from immunoSEQ multiplex PCR; TCRdb's copy has only in-frame clones and leaves some out. This repertoire shows just over 300,000 clones, about nine tenths found once; its top ten account for about 2%. The sequenced sample was peripheral blood. Receptor source: a woman aged 25 to 39 with COVID-19, enrolled during active disease.

As to this clone: Other DNA variants within this sample encode the same CDR3. The gene calls are TRBV2 and TRBJ1-6, with D unresolved. Germline V gene lookup returns CDR1 SNHLY and CDR2 FYNNEI. This CDR3 spans 15 amino acids. V lost 2 bases to trimming and J lost 0 bases, with 5 bases between them. This CDR3 is CASSERSSYNSPLHF. CDR3 coding DNA: TGTGCCAGCAGTGAAAGGAGCTCCTATAATTCACCCCTCCACTTT.

This chain connects TRBV12-5 to TRBJ2-3, with D tentatively TRBD2 (5 bases). This CDR3 region has 15 residues. Trimming cost V 0 bases and J 1 base, with 8 bases left between them. Germline values: CDR1 LGHNT, CDR2 FRNRAP. In DNA, the CDR3 is TGTGCTAGTGGTTTGGTCACCGGGGGCACAGATACGCAGTATTTT. Translated, it gives CASGLVTGGTDTQYF.

There are many counts of this clone. The genes are TRBV6-2 or TRBV6-3 and TRBJ2-1; the match to TRBD2 covers 7 bases. The V gene end was trimmed by 0 bases and the J gene end by 8 bases; junction bases not matched to a gene: 4. The CDR3 is 14 residues long. Per germline, CDR1 MNHEY and CDR2 SVGEGT. CDR3 sequence: CASSYSTSSDEQFF. The CDR3 nucleotides read TGTGCCAGCAGTTACTCGACTAGCAGCGATGAGCAGTTCTTC.

The V call is TRBV6-5, the J call TRBJ2-2; D remains ambiguous. The CDR3 is 12 amino acids. Trimming shortened V by 9 bases and J by 7 bases, and 12 bases separated the two germline ends. Germline CDR1 and CDR2: MNHEY and SVGAGI. The CDR3 DNA follows: TGTGCCAGTAGGTGGGCGCTCGGGGAGCTGTTTTTT. It specifies CASRWALGELFF.

The chain is built from TRBV9 and TRBJ1-2, with 10 bases lining up with TRBD1. CDR1 and CDR2 (germline): SGDLS, YYNGEE. V was pared by 4 bases and J by 8 bases, with 8 bases of the junction left unmatched. The CDR3 is 14 amino acids. CDR3 sequence (DNA): TGTGCCAGCAGCCCAGACAGGGGGCGGGTAGGCTACACCTTC. Its protein product is CASSPDRGRVGYTF.

This chain connects TRBV5-1 to TRBJ1-1; TRBD1 might be the D (5 bases). The CDR3 is 15 amino acids. Trimming removed 4 bases at V and 0 bases at J, with 13 bases between. The V gene's germline CDR1 is SGHRS and CDR2 YFSETQ. CDR3 nucleotide sequence: TGCGCCAGCAGCCGAACCCAGACAGTGAACACTGAAGCTTTCTTT. Its translation is CASSRTQTVNTEAFF.

This clone occurred many times. The J gene is TRBJ1-5, the V gene TRBV6-2 or TRBV6-3; 9 bases map to TRBD1. The germline gives CDR1 MNHEY, CDR2 SVGEGT. The length of the CDR3 is 16 residues. V trimming: 6 bases; J trimming: 6 bases; junction bases outside the gene matches: 12. CDR3 sequence: CASSHRGQGKVQPQHF. CDR3 in DNA: TGTGCCAGCAGCCATAGGGGACAGGGCAAGGTTCAGCCCCAGCATTTT.

The rearrangement joins TRBV13 to TRBJ2-1, with TRBD1 identical over 8 bases. V trimming: 5 bases; J trimming: 4 bases; junction bases outside the gene matches: 1. The CDR3 spans 13 residues. Germline V gene sequence: CDR1 PRHDT, CDR2 FYEKMQ (reference sequence). The CDR3 DNA is TGTGCCAGCAGCGGGACAGGTTACAATGAGCAGTTCTTC. Translation: CASSGTGYNEQFF. The variable domain in full, completed from reference TRBV13 and TRBJ2-1, reads AAGVIQSPRHLIKEKRETATLKCYPIPRHDTVYWYQQGPGQDPQFLISFYEKMQSDKGSIPDRFSAQQFSDYHSELNMSSLELGDSALYFCASSGTGYNEQFFGPGTRLTVL.

In this sample, this clone turned up once. This chain connects TRBV19 to TRBJ1-6; D remains unclear. This CDR3 contains 14 residues. The V gene's germline CDR1 is LNHDA and CDR2 SQIVND (reference sequence). V lost 2 bases to trimming and J lost 6 bases, with 8 bases between them. The CDR3 sequence is CASSIRTPNSPLHF. In nucleotides, the CDR3 is TGTGCCAGTAGTATAAGGACTCCTAATTCACCCCTCCACTTT.

The rearrangement uses TRBV6-6 and TRBJ2-2; 13 bases are shared with TRBD2. Germline CDR1 reads MNHNY; CDR2 reads SVGAGI (reference sequence). The length of the CDR3 is 15 residues. The junction had 2 bases not matched to a gene; V was cut back by 5 bases and J by 5 bases. In nucleotides, the CDR3 is TGTGCCAGCAGTACTAGCGGGGGGGGTACCGGGGAGCTGTTTTTT. It codes for CASSTSGGGTGELFF.

V gene TRBV5-5 combines with J gene TRBJ2-3; 10 nucleotides match TRBD2. CDR1 and CDR2 (germline): SGHKS, YYEKEE (reference sequence). The CDR3 spans 16 residues. V shed 0 bases, J shed 3 bases, and the junction held 4 bases outside the gene matches. Here the CDR3 reads CASSLAASGGTDTQYF. The CDR3 nucleotides read TGTGCCAGCAGCTTGGCGGCTAGCGGGGGAACAGATACGCAGTATTTT.